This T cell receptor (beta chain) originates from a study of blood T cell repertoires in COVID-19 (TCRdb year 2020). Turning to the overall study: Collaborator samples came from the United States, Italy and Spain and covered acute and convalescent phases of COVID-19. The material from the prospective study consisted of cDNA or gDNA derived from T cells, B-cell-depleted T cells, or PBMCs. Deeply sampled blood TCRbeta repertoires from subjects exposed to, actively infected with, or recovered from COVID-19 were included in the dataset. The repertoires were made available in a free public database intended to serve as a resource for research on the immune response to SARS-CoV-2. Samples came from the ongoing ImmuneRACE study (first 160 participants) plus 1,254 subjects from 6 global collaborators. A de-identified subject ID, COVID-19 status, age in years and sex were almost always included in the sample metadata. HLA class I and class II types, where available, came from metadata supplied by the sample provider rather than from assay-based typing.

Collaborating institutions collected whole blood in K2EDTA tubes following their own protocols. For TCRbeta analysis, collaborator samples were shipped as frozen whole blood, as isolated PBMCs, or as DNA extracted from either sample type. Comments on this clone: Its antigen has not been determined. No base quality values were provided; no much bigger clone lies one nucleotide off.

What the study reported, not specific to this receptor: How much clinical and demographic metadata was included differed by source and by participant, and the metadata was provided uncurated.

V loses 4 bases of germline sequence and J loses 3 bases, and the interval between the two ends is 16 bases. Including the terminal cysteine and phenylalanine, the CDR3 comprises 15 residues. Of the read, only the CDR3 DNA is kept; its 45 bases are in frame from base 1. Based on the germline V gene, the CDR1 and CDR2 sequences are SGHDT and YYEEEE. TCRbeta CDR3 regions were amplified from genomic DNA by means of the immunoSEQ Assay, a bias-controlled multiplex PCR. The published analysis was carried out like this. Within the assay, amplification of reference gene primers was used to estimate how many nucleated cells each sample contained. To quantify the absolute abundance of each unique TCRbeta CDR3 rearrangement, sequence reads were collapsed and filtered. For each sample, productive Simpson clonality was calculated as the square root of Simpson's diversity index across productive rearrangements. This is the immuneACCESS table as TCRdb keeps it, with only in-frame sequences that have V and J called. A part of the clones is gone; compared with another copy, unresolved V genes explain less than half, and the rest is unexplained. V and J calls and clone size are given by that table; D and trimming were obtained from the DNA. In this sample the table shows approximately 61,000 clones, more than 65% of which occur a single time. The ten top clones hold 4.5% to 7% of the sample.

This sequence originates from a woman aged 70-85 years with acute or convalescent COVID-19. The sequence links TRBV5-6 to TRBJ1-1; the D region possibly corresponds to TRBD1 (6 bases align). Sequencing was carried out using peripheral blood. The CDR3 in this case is CASSRRTERYTEAFF. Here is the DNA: TGTGCCAGCAGCCGGAGGACAGAAAGATACACTGAAGCTTTCTTT.